This T cell receptor beta chain was identified in a study of T cell responses to AZD1222 COVID-19 vaccine. The CDR3 covers 13 residues. Per germline, CDR1 SGHTA and CDR2 FQGNSA. V was clipped by 5 bases and J by 4 bases; unmatched bases: 4. Study-wide points: CD4 TCRs associated with vaccination spanned spike, dominating at 160-218 and 743-854.

Remarks on this clone: Its antigen remains unidentified.

Sequencing was performed with immunoSEQ multiplex PCR; in TCRdb, only in-frame clones are kept and a portion is missing. The data hold 88,000 or so clones, with around nine tenths observed a single time. Specimen: peripheral blood, collected 28 days after the second AZD1222 dose. The sequence came from an adult who received the AZD1222 COVID-19 vaccine. The J gene is TRBJ2-7, the V gene TRBV7-2; 8 bases agree with TRBD1. The CDR3 region has the DNA TGTGCCAGCAGCCCGGGACAGGAATACGAGCAGTACTTC. It encodes CASSPGQEYEQYF.